These T cell receptor beta chains were read from a single sample in a study of Ad26.COV2.S vaccination and SARS-CoV-2 variants. Here immunoSEQ multiplex PCR was the method, and the copy in TCRdb shows in-frame clones only, minus some. The sample carries about 350,000 clones, approximately 81% recorded once. The sequencing here drew on peripheral blood, taken in a trial of Ad26.COV2.S vaccine versus placebo. These receptors came from a person aged 18 to 59 who received the Ad26.COV2.S COVID-19 vaccine or a placebo. CDR3s include the opening cysteine and the closing phenylalanine or tryptophan. Fields, in order: J gene, clone size, V gene, D gene, CDR3 DNA, CDR3 protein. D genes are given only for firm matches. Size values are once, few and many counts, or a class for expanded clones, and some rows have none.

TRBJ2-6	.	TRBV30	TRBD1	TGTGCCTGGAGCCCCGACAGGGTTGGGGCCAACGTCCTGACTTTC	CAWSPDRVGANVLTF
TRBJ1-2	.	TRBV29-1	.	TGCAGCGTTGCAGGACTACGGTATGGCTACACCTTC	CSVAGLRYGYTF
TRBJ1-2	.	TRBV7-9	.	TGTGCCAGCAGCTTCATCCTGGGCGGATATAACTATGGCTACACCTTC	CASSFILGGYNYGYTF
TRBJ1-1	.	TRBV12-5	.	TGTGCTAGTGGAGTGTCAGTCGTTACTGATCAGAACACTGAAGCTTTCTTT	CASGVSVVTDQNTEAFF
TRBJ2-2	.	TRBV27	.	TGTGCCAGCAGTTTATCGGGAGACACCCGAACCGGGGAGCTGTTTTTT	CASSLSGDTRTGELFF
TRBJ1-4	.	TRBV5-6	TRBD1	TGTGCCAGCAGCCAACCAGGACAGGGATTGGAAAAACTGTTTTTT	CASSQPGQGLEKLFF
TRBJ2-1	.	TRBV19	TRBD2	TGTGCCAGTAGGACACTAGCGAGGAATGAGCAGTTCTTC	CASRTLARNEQFF
TRBJ1-2	few	TRBV19	.	TGTGCCAGTAGTATCTGGGACCGGTCGGATGGCTACACCTTC	CASSIWDRSDGYTF
TRBJ2-1	.	TRBV10-3	.	TGTGCCATCGGATTAAACAGGGATTCCTACAATGAGCAGTTCTTC	CAIGLNRDSYNEQFF
TRBJ2-2	few	TRBV4-3	TRBD1	TGCGCCAGCAGCCGAGATCCCGGGACAGGAGCGAACACCGGGGAGCTGTTTTTT	CASSRDPGTGANTGELFF
TRBJ2-5	.	TRBV9	TRBD2	TGTGCCAGCAGCTATCCCCCTAGCGGGGGTTTAGAGACCCAGTACTTC	CASSYPPSGGLETQYF
TRBJ1-5	once	TRBV20-1	TRBD1	TGCAGTGCTAGTAGGGGACAGGGGGTTGGTCAGCCCCAGCATTTT	CSASRGQGVGQPQHF
TRBJ2-3	.	TRBV5-1	TRBD2	TGCGCCAGCAGCCAGGGACTAGCGGGGTCAGATACGCAGTATTTT	CASSQGLAGSDTQYF
TRBJ2-2	.	TRBV9	.	TGTGCCAGCAGCGTAGATGGGTGGGGCACCGGGGAGCTGTTTTTT	CASSVDGWGTGELFF
TRBJ1-1	.	TRBV6-5	.	TGTGCCAGCAGTTACTCGGTGAACGGCGTAGCTTTCTTT	CASSYSVNGVAFF
TRBJ2-2	few	TRBV18	TRBD2	TGTGCCAGCTCCAAGACTAGCGGGGGCACCGGGGAGCTGTTTTTT	CASSKTSGGTGELFF
TRBJ2-7	.	TRBV18	TRBD1	TGTGCCAGCTCAGGACAGGGGACCGTAGCCTACGAGCAGTACTTC	CASSGQGTVAYEQYF
TRBJ2-7	.	TRBV7-2	.	TGTGCCAGCAGCTTAGCCGGGTCCTACGAGCAGTACTTC	CASSLAGSYEQYF
TRBJ2-7	once	TRBV11-3	.	TGTGCCAGCAGCGGATTAGATTACGAGCAGTACTTC	CASSGLDYEQYF
TRBJ2-1	.	TRBV30	TRBD1	TGTGCCTGGAGTTTCTATTACGGACAGGGGGACCGGTTCTTC	CAWSFYYGQGDRFF
TRBJ2-5	.	TRBV5-4	.	TGTGCCAGCAGCTTGGGGGGCCAGCGAGGGGAGACCCAGTACTTC	CASSLGGQRGETQYF
TRBJ2-3	.	TRBV27	TRBD2	TGTGCCAGCAGTTCCCCGAGCGGGGAGTTCACAGATACGCAGTATTTT	CASSSPSGEFTDTQYF
TRBJ2-3	.	TRBV21-1	.	TGTGCCAGCAGCGAACAGGGGGGCGGTGCGCAGTATTTT	CASSEQGGGAQYF
TRBJ2-1	.	TRBV5-1	TRBD1	TGCGCCAGCAGGATGGGACAGGGATACAATGAGCAGTTCTTC	CASRMGQGYNEQFF
TRBJ2-5	.	TRBV28	.	TGTGCCAGTAAACAGGGAGGGGTCCAAGAGACCCAGTACTTC	CASKQGGVQETQYF
TRBJ2-7	.	TRBV29-1	.	TGCAGCGTTGAAGGGACTCGATTTGAGCAGTACTTC	CSVEGTRFEQYF
TRBJ1-2	.	TRBV19	.	TGTGCCAGTAGTATAGATCTGTGGCAGGGCCTTTACTATGGCTACACCTTC	CASSIDLWQGLYYGYTF
TRBJ1-6	.	TRBV3-1/TRBV3-2	TRBD1	TGTGCCAGCAGCCCCGCCATGACAGGGAATCCCCTCCACTTT	CASSPAMTGNPLHF
TRBJ2-2	.	TRBV12-5	TRBD1	TGTGCTAGTGGTTTGGTACAGGGGTGGGACACCGGGGAGCTGTTTTTT	CASGLVQGWDTGELFF
TRBJ1-2	.	TRBV2	.	TGTGCCAGCAGTGTAGAGGGTTTTGGCTACACCTTC	CASSVEGFGYTF
TRBJ1-1	.	TRBV7-9	.	TGTGCCAGCAGCTTAGTCTGGGGGGCAGGAGCTTTCTTT	CASSLVWGAGAFF
TRBJ1-5	.	TRBV9	.	TGTGCCAGCAGCGTAGGGCCGAATCAGCCCCAGCATTTT	CASSVGPNQPQHF
TRBJ2-7	few	TRBV5-4	TRBD2	TGTGCCAGCAGCTTGTCTGTGGGCCGACGGACTAGCGAGACCTACGAGCAGTACTTC	CASSLSVGRRTSETYEQYF
TRBJ2-1	once	TRBV7-9	.	TGTGCCAGCAGCTTAACATCCTCCTACAATGAGCAGTTCTTC	CASSLTSSYNEQFF
TRBJ2-1	.	TRBV5-4	TRBD2	TGTGCCAGCAGCCCCGGACTAGCGGGAGGGCTAATCCCCGGGGAGCAGTTCTTC	CASSPGLAGGLIPGEQFF
TRBJ1-2	once	TRBV5-1	TRBD1	TGCGCCAGCACCCGAACCGGACAGGGGGGCTATGGCTACACCTTC	CASTRTGQGGYGYTF
TRBJ2-7	.	TRBV7-7	.	TGTGCTAGCAGCTCAGGGACCGGTTCCTACGAGCAGTACTTC	CASSSGTGSYEQYF
TRBJ1-1	once	TRBV6-1	.	TGTGCCAGCAGTTATTTTGGACAGAACACTGAAGCTTTCTTT	CASSYFGQNTEAFF
TRBJ2-7	.	TRBV27	.	TGTGCCAGCAGTTATGGAGGGACGGATTTCTACGAGCAGTACTTC	CASSYGGTDFYEQYF
TRBJ2-7	.	TRBV6-5	.	TGTGCCAGCAGTTACTCGAAGCGCCAGACCTCCTACGAGCAGTACTTC	CASSYSKRQTSYEQYF